The present T cell receptor beta chain was sequenced within a study of T cell repertoires in cytomegalovirus infection. Study context: HLA-B-restricted CMV epitopes that are well studied were used alongside recently identified HLA-C-restricted ones. The public TCR beta signatures pointed to both CMV infection and matching HLA type.

Study-level findings and limits: HLA-C-restricted TCR beta clonotypes specific for CMV led the ex vivo response.

A few counts support this clonotype. Its antigen is unknown. This CDR3 spans 14 amino acids. V was shortened by 0 bases and J by 5 bases, with 10 bases between the two germline ends. Germline V gene lookup returns CDR1 LGHNA and CDR2 YSLEER. TCRdb recomputed calls from the reads with MiXCR, one row per CDR3 protein. The sample lists tens of thousands of distinct CDR3 sequences, around 43% occurring once. The starting material was CD8+ T cells from cultured PBMCs, obtained from culture after CMV antigen stimulation. The TCR sequence derives from a human donor in good health (CMV status not recorded). Some clones in this sample may be carry-over from other donors' samples. The chain recombines TRBV4-3 with TRBJ1-1, with D perhaps TRBD1 (6 bases). The CDR3 DNA follows: TGCGCCAGCAGCCAAGATAGAGGGGGAACTGAAGCTTTCTTT. Protein sequence: CASSQDRGGTEAFF.